One and the same sample provided the 7 T cell receptor beta chains below, sequenced in a study of technical replicates of blood from four donors. Sequenced by immunoSEQ multiplex PCR; TCRdb stores in-frame clones only, minus some. The table shows 74,000 or so clones, with roughly 96% occurring only once. Sequenced input: T cells isolated from PBMCs. The receptors shown here come from a human donor in good health.

V is TRBV23-1 and J is TRBJ2-7, with 13 bases identical to TRBD2. TRBV23-1 is an ORF; its function is uncertain. The trim removed 5 bases at V and 2 bases at J, leaving 6 bases unmatched. CDR3 length: 16 amino acids. CDR3 amino acids: CASSRTSGSFAYEQYF. The CDR3 coding sequence is TGCGCCAGCAGTAGGACTAGCGGGAGTTTCGCCTACGAGCAGTACTTC.

This clone was seen only once. The V gene is TRBV5-6, the J gene TRBJ2-1; D perhaps matches TRBD2 (6 bases). Trimming took off 0 bases at V and 2 bases at J, with 6 bases between the two ends. There are 14 residues in the CDR3. Looked up from germline, CDR1 is SGHDT and CDR2 is YYEEEE. CDR3 coding DNA: TGTGCCAGCAGCTTGGCTAGCGCCTACAATGAGCAGTTCTTC. It translates to CASSLASAYNEQFF. Using reference TRBV5-6 and TRBJ2-1 for the parts outside the CDR3, the full variable domain is DAGVTQSPTHLIKTRGQQVTLRCSPKSGHDTVSWYQQALGQGPQFIFQYYEEEERQRGNFPDRFSGHQFPNYSSELNVNALLLGDSALYLCASSLASAYNEQFFGPGTRLTVL.

The V and J genes are TRBV6-5 and TRBJ1-5; D remains unclear. Germline CDR1 and CDR2: MNHEY and SVGAGI. Deletions cut 3 bases from V and 6 bases from J, with 6 bases between. CDR3 length: 12 amino acids. For the CDR3, the DNA is TGTGCCAGCAGTTATCTTCCTCAGCCCCAGCATTTT. Translating gives CASSYLPQPQHF.

This chain uses TRBV10-3 with TRBJ1-1, with D unclear. The germline gives CDR1 ENHRY, CDR2 SYGVKD. The CDR3 consists of 14 residues. Trimming shortened V by 2 bases and J by 0 bases, and 7 bases separated the two germline ends. Written as DNA, the CDR3 is TGTGCCATCAGTGAGGCTAATATGAACACTGAAGCTTTCTTT. It yields the protein CAISEANMNTEAFF.

CDR3 loop: CASSERLAVGKETQYF. The DNA of the CDR3 is TGTGCCAGCAGTGAAAGGCTAGCGGTTGGGAAAGAGACCCAGTACTTC. The chain combines TRBV2 with TRBJ2-5; 7 bases are a match to TRBD2. V dropped 2 bases and J dropped 3; count of bases not matched to a gene: 9. Germline CDR1 reads SNHLY; CDR2 reads FYNNEI. This CDR3 is 16 amino acids long.

The rearrangement uses TRBV6-1 and TRBJ1-3; TRBD1 aligns across 7 bases. CDR3 length: 12 amino acids. With V trimmed by 4 bases and J by 8 bases, 2 bases remained unmatched. From germline, CDR1 is MNHNS and CDR2 SASEGT. For the CDR3, the DNA is TGTGCCAGCAGTGGACAGGGCTACACCATATATTTT. It codes for CASSGQGYTIYF.

This clone appeared a single time. The chain carries TRBV9 and TRBJ2-5; perhaps TRBD1 as D (7 bases). V lost 4 bases and J 4 bases, leaving 23 bases between the germline ends. The CDR3 has 17 residues. Germline V gives CDR1 SGDLS, CDR2 YYNGEE. As DNA, the CDR3 is TGTGCCAGCAGCCGAGGAGGGGGCGCGGGTGTTTTAGAGACCCAGTACTTC. The encoded protein is CASSRGGGAGVLETQYF.